This T cell receptor beta chain was captured by sequencing in a study of blood T cell repertoires in COVID-19. Overall study context: The study drew acute and convalescent COVID-19 samples from the United States, Italy and Spain.

The CDR3 loop spans 13 amino acids. V was cut by 2 bases and J by 5 bases, with 7 bases left in between. Authors' data handling: Amplification with reference gene primers provided the estimates of nucleated cell counts. Sequencing was performed with immunoSEQ multiplex PCR; in TCRdb, only in-frame clones are kept and a portion is missing. That table supplies the V and J calls and clone size; D and trimming were determined from the DNA. The data contain hundreds of thousands of clones, just under 90% of them singletons. Sequencing was carried out using peripheral blood. The V and J genes are TRBV12-3 or TRBV12-4 and TRBJ1-3, with a weak D call TRBD1 (5 bases). This TCR was recovered from a woman in her late teens or twenties with acute or convalescent COVID-19. The DNA of the CDR3 is TGTGCCAGCAGTTTAAGGACAAGAAACACCATATATTTT. It codes for CASSLRTRNTIYF.